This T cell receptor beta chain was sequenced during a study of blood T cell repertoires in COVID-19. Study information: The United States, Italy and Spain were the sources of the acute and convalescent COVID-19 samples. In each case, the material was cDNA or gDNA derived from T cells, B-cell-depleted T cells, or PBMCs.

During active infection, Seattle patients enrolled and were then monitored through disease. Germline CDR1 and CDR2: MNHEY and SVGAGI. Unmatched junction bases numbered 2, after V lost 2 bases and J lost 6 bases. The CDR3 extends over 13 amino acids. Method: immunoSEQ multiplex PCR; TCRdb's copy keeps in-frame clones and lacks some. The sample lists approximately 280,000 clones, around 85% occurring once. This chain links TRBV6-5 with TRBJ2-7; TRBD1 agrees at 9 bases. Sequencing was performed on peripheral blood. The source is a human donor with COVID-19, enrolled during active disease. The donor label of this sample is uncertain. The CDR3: CASSYRDRVEQYF. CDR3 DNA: TGTGCCAGCAGTTACCGGGACAGGGTCGAGCAGTACTTC.